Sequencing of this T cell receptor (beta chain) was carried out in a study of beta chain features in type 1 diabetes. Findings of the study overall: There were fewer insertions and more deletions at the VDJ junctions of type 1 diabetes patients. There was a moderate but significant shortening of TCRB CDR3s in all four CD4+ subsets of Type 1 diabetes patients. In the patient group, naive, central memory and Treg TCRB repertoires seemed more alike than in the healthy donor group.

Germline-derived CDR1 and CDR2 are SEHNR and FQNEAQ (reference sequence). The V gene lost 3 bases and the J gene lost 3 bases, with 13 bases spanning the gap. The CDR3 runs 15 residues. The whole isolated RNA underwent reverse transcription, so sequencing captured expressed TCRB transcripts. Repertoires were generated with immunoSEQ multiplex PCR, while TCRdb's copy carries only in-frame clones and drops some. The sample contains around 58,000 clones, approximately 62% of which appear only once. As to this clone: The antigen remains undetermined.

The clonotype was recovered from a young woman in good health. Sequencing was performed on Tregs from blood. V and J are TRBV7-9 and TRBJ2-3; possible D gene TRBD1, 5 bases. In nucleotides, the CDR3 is TGTGCCAGCAGCTTGACCCAGAAGGGGACAGATACGCAGTATTTT. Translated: CASSLTQKGTDTQYF.